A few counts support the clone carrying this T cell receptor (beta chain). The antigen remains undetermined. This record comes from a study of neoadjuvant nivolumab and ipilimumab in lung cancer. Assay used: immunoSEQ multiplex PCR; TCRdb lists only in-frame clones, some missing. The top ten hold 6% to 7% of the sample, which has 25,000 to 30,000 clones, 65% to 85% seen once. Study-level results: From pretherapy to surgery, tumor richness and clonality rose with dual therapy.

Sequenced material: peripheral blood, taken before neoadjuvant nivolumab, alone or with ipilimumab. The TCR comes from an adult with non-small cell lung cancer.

This CDR3 reads CASSLAGGNSPLHF. DNA for the CDR3: TGTGCCAGCAGCTTAGCTGGGGGGAATTCACCCCTCCACTTT. This chain uses TRBV7-9 with TRBJ1-6; the D gene is possibly TRBD1 (5 bases). The CDR3 runs 14 residues. V dropped 0 bases and J dropped 7 bases, with 7 bases sitting between them. The germline V gene has CDR1 SEHNR and CDR2 FQNEAQ (reference sequence).